This is a list of T cell receptor beta chains from one sample in a study of T cells in Graves' hyperthyroidism and ophthalmopathy. TCRdb redid the calling of the multiplex PCR reads with MiXCR, one entry per CDR3 protein. The sample includes approximately 410,000 distinct CDR3 sequences, roughly an eighth of them seen just once. The specimen sequenced was blood. These receptors originate from a woman between 18 and 30 years old with Graves' hyperthyroidism. CDR3s include the opening cysteine and the closing phenylalanine or tryptophan. A D gene is named only where the DNA matches it firmly. Clone size, where shown, is once, few, many, or a class for clones that have expanded.

abundance,d_gene,j_gene,v_gene,CDR3nt,CDR3aa
few,.,TRBJ2-2,TRBV19,TGTGCCAGTAGTATCGGAAGTTCGAACACCGGGGAGCTGTTTTTT,CASSIGSSNTGELFF
few,.,TRBJ1-5,TRBV19,TGTGCCAGTAGTATTTACAATCAGCCCCAGCATTTT,CASSIYNQPQHF
many,.,TRBJ1-1,TRBV7-9,TGTGCCAGCAGCTTAGGGATGGGCCTGAACACTGAAGCTTTCTTT,CASSLGMGLNTEAFF
.,TRBD2,TRBJ2-1,TRBV4-3,TGCGCCAGCAGCCAACGGACTAGCGGGAGCAATGAGCAGTTCTTC,CASSQRTSGSNEQFF
many,TRBD1,TRBJ2-3,TRBV27,TGTGCCAGCAGTCCCAAAGGACAGGGCGCAGATACGCAGTATTTT,CASSPKGQGADTQYF
few,.,TRBJ2-5,TRBV29-1,TGCAGCGTTGAAAAACAGTCGTCAGAGACCCAGTACTTC,CSVEKQSSETQYF
.,TRBD2,TRBJ2-3,TRBV4-1,TGCGCCAGCAGCCTCATCCCGGGACTAGTTACAGATACGCAGTATTTT,CASSLIPGLVTDTQYF
many,TRBD2,TRBJ2-1,TRBV20-1,TGCAGTGCTAGAGGGGGATTTGGGCGGGAGGGCCCTCGCAATGAGCAGTTCTTC,CSARGGFGREGPRNEQFF
many,.,TRBJ1-1,TRBV28,TGTGCCAGCAGCTCAGACAGTGAAGCTTTCTTT,CASSSDSEAFF
few,.,TRBJ2-2,TRBV27,TGTGCCAGCAGTTCCCCTAGCAGACAAGGCGGGGAGCTGTTTTTT,CASSSPSRQGGELFF
.,TRBD1,TRBJ1-2,TRBV29-1,TGCGGCATGGGTCGACAGGGGGCCGGTGGCTACACCTTC,CGMGRQGAGGYTF
many,.,TRBJ1-3,TRBV12-3/TRBV12-4,TGTGCCAGCAGTTCCCTACAGGGCTCAGGAAACACCATATATTTT,CASSSLQGSGNTIYF
few,.,TRBJ2-2,TRBV7-2,TGTGCCAGCAGCTTAGGCCTAGGGAACACCGGGGAGCTGTTTTTT,CASSLGLGNTGELFF
many,.,TRBJ2-5,TRBV6-2/TRBV6-3,TGTGCCAGCAGTAAGGGCCAAAACGGTGGGACCCAGTACTTC,CASSKGQNGGTQYF
.,.,TRBJ1-2,TRBV18,TGTGCCAGCTCTGGACAGTCTAACTATGGCTACACCTTC,CASSGQSNYGYTF
many,.,TRBJ1-2,TRBV28,TGTGCCAGCAGCAGAAACTATGGCTACACCTTC,CASSRNYGYTF
many,.,TRBJ2-1,TRBV7-2,TGTGCCAGCAGTCTAATGCCTAGGGACAATGAGCAGTTCTTC,CASSLMPRDNEQFF
many,.,TRBJ1-1,TRBV19,TGTGCCAGTAGCCCGCGAGGGGGGGGGGGATGGAACACTGAAGCTTTCTTT,CASSPRGGGGWNTEAFF
few,.,TRBJ1-5,TRBV7-2,TGTGCCAGCCACTGGGGGGGGGGGTATCAGCCCCAGCATTTT,CASHWGGGYQPQHF
.,.,TRBJ2-7,TRBV5-1,TGCGCCAGCAGCCCGGTCCAGGATAAATTCTACGAGCAGTACTTC,CASSPVQDKFYEQYF
.,TRBD2,TRBJ2-7,TRBV5-1,TGCGCCAGCAGCTTGGATCGGGAGGGCCCCTACGAGCAGTACTTC,CASSLDREGPYEQYF
many,.,TRBJ2-1,TRBV27,TGTGCCAGCAGTCCGGGGTGGGGGCGTCAGAATGAGCAGTTCTTC,CASSPGWGRQNEQFF
few,.,TRBJ2-2,TRBV5-5,TGTGCCAGCAGCTCGCGAGTAGATACCGGGGAGCTGTTTTTT,CASSSRVDTGELFF
few,.,TRBJ1-2,TRBV4-3,TGCGCCAGCAGCCAAGATTCTAGAACCGGCTACACCTTC,CASSQDSRTGYTF
few,.,TRBJ2-5,TRBV11-3,TGTGCCAGCAGCTCCAGGGCGGTGGAGACCCAGTACTTC,CASSSRAVETQYF
many,TRBD2,TRBJ2-1,TRBV20-1,TGCAGTGCCGATCCGGGACTAGCGGGAGTTTCTAATGAGCAGTTCTTC,CSADPGLAGVSNEQFF
many,TRBD1,TRBJ2-5,TRBV28,TGTGCCAGCAGTCCCGAGGGGACAGGACAAGAGACCCAGTACTTC,CASSPEGTGQETQYF
many,TRBD1,TRBJ2-7,TRBV20-1,TGCAGTGCTAGTTCCCAGGGGGACGAGCAGTACTTC,CSASSQGDEQYF
many,.,TRBJ2-5,TRBV7-9,TGTGCCAGCACATATACGAGCCGGGTAGGGGAGACCCAGTACTTC,CASTYTSRVGETQYF
many,.,TRBJ1-1,TRBV5-1,TGCGCCAGCAGAAATACACAGGGTCGAAGCACTGAAGCTTTCTTT,CASRNTQGRSTEAFF
few,TRBD1,TRBJ1-2,TRBV19,TGTGCCAGTAGTATTGGACAGGGTATAGCTAACTATGGCTACACCTTC,CASSIGQGIANYGYTF
.,TRBD2,TRBJ2-2,TRBV27,TGTGCCAGCAGTTTGTCACTAGCGGGAGTCAGCGGGGAGCTGTTTTTT,CASSLSLAGVSGELFF
many,.,TRBJ1-4,TRBV7-9,TGTGCCAGCAGCCAGCAAGAGGGACCTAATGAAAAACTGTTTTTT,CASSQQEGPNEKLFF
many,.,TRBJ2-1,TRBV3-1,TGTGCCAGCAGCCAAGATGGGGGGAGCGGTCAGCAGTTCTTC,CASSQDGGSGQQFF
few,.,TRBJ1-2,TRBV28,TGTGCCAGCAGTTTCGCGGGGATCTATGGCTACACCTTC,CASSFAGIYGYTF
many,.,TRBJ1-1,TRBV27,TGTGCCAGCAGTTTCACGGGGGATTCACCTGAAGCTTTCTTT,CASSFTGDSPEAFF
.,TRBD1,TRBJ2-2,TRBV14,TGTGCCAGCAGCGACAGGGTCACCGGGGAGCTGTTTTTT,CASSDRVTGELFF
many,TRBD2,TRBJ2-7,TRBV2,TGTGCCAGCAGTGAGAAGTGGGGGGGACTCTACGAGCAGTACTTC,CASSEKWGGLYEQYF
.,TRBD2,TRBJ2-1,TRBV20-1,TGCAGTGCTCTCCTCTACCGGACTAGCGGGACATACAATGAGCAGTTCTTC,CSALLYRTSGTYNEQFF
.,TRBD2,TRBJ2-7,TRBV5-1,TGCGCCAGCAGCCAAGATGGCAGCGGGAGAACCTACGAGCAGTACTTC,CASSQDGSGRTYEQYF
many,.,TRBJ1-1,TRBV18,TGTGCCAGCTCTCAAGACAGGAACACTGAAGCTTTCTTT,CASSQDRNTEAFF
many,.,TRBJ2-7,TRBV6-1,TGTGCCAGCAGTGAAAGGGAAGTCAGCTCCTACGAGCAGTACTTC,CASSEREVSSYEQYF
few,.,TRBJ2-1,TRBV6-1,TGTGCCAGCAGTCCGTATAGCGGAAAAGACTACAATGAGCAGTTCTTC,CASSPYSGKDYNEQFF
.,.,TRBJ2-7,TRBV7-9,TGTGCCAGCAGCTTATATCCAGGGACGCCCTACGAGCAGTACTTC,CASSLYPGTPYEQYF
.,.,TRBJ2-2,TRBV15,TGTGCCACCAACAGGGACCCCGGAGGGCGTAACACCGGGGAGCTGTTTTTT,CATNRDPGGRNTGELFF
few,.,TRBJ2-5,TRBV3-2,TGTGCCAGCAGCCACCCTGGACAGGGGGGAAGACAAGAGACCCAGTACTTC,CASSHPGQGGRQETQYF
many,.,TRBJ1-2,TRBV28,TGTGCCAGCAGCCCCGGGACACCCGTTAACTATGGCTACACCTTC,CASSPGTPVNYGYTF